Sequencing of this TCR beta chain was carried out in a study of patients and donors after allogeneic stem cell transplantation. This clonotype came up a few times. TCRdb reanalysed the RT-PCR reads using MiXCR and keeps one entry per CDR3 protein. The sample records roughly 40,000 distinct CDR3 sequences, roughly 30% being singletons. The sample was blood, either unsorted or a sorted T cell fraction (not recorded which). The TCR comes from a human donor who was either an allogeneic HSCT recipient or a stem cell or donor lymphocyte infusion donor (not recorded which). It is not recorded whose cells these are; they may come from a transplant donor.

Here the CDR3 reads CASSLAVRDDQFF. In DNA form, the CDR3 reads TGTGCCAGCAGCTTGGCCGTAAGGGACGACCAGTTCTTC. This chain links TRBV5-4 with TRBJ2-1; the D gene could be TRBD1 or TRBD2 (5 bases each). The CDR3 covers 13 residues. The V and J ends lost 0 bases and 13 bases respectively, with 14 bases between them. The germline V gene encodes CDR1 SGHNT and CDR2 YYREEE (reference sequence).